This T cell receptor (beta chain) was profiled in a study of response to subunit inactivated influenza vaccine. Study-level results: There was a suggestion from the authors that each seasonal influenza vaccination recruits few new T cells.

TCRdb re-called the RT-PCR reads through MiXCR, storing one row per CDR3 protein. The table shows around 180,000 distinct CDR3 sequences, with about 10% occurring only once. This clonotype has ten or more counts. The antigen is not known. In germline, CDR1 is SGHAT, CDR2 FQNNGV. Trimming took off 4 bases at V and 8 bases at J, with 14 bases between the two ends. The CDR3 runs 13 residues. V is TRBV11-2 and J is TRBJ1-2; no firm D call. Sequenced here: non-naive T cells sorted from PBMCs, sampled on the day of vaccination. This TCR was sampled from a man aged 45 to 65 who received an inactivated influenza vaccine. In DNA, the CDR3 is TGTGCCAGCAGCTCAGACGGGAATCGCGGCTACACCTTC. Its translation is CASSSDGNRGYTF.